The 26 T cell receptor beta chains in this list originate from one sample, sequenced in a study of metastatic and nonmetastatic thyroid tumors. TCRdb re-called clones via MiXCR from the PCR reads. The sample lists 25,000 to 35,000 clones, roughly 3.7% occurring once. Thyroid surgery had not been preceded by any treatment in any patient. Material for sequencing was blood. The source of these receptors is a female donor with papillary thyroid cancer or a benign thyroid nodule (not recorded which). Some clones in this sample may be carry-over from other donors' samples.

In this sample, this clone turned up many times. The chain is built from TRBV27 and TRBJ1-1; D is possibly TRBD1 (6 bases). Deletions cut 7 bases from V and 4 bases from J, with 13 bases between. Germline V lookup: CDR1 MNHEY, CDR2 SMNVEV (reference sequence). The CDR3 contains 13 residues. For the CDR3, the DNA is TGTGCCAGCACCGAAGGAGGGGGCACTGAAGCTTTCTTT. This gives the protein CASTEGGGTEAFF.

Here the CDR3 reads CASSEAGEGYNEQFF. The CDR3 DNA reads TGTGCCAGCAGTGAAGCGGGAGAGGGGTACAATGAGCAGTTCTTC. This rearrangement joins TRBV6-1 to TRBJ2-1; D possibly matches TRBD1 or TRBD2 (5 bases each). Trimming cost V 0 bases and J 4 bases, with 10 bases left between them. Germline lookup yields CDR1 MNHNS and CDR2 SASEGT. This CDR3 region has 15 residues.

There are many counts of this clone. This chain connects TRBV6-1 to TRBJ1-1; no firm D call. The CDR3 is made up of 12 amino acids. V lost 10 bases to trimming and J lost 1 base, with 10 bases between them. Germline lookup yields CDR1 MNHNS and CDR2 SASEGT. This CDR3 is CAITDGNTEAFF. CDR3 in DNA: TGTGCCATTACCGATGGGAACACTGAAGCTTTCTTT.

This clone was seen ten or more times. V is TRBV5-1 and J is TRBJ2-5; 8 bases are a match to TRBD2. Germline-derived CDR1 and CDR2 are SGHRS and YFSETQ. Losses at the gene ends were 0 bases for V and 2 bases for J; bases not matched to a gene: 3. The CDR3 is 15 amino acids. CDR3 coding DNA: TGCGCCAGCAGCTTGGCATCTAGCGGGCAAGAGACCCAGTACTTC. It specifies CASSLASSGQETQYF.

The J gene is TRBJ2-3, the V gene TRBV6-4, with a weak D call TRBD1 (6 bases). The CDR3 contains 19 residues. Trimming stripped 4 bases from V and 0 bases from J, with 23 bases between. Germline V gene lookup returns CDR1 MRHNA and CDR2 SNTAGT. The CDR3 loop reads CASSALTTRGQTSTDTQYF. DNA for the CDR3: TGTGCCAGCAGTGCATTAACAACCCGTGGACAGACTAGCACAGATACGCAGTATTTT.

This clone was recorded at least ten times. In DNA, the CDR3 is TGTGCCAGTGGGGCGGTAGCGGGAGGGCACCCGTTCTTC. The encoded protein is CASGAVAGGHPFF. V and J are TRBV19 and TRBJ2-1, with 11 bases lining up with TRBD2. Germline V gives CDR1 LNHDA, CDR2 SQIVND (reference sequence). The CDR3 length is 13 residues. The V gene end was trimmed by 8 bases and the J gene end by 15 bases; junction bases not matched to a gene: 12.

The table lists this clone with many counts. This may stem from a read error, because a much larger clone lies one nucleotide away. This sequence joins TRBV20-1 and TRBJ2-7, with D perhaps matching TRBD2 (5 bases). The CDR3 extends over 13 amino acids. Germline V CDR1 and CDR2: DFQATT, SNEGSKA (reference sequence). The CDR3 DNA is TGCAGTGCTAGCAGTCGTCCGGGGTACGGGCAGTACTTC. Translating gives CSASSRPGYGQYF.

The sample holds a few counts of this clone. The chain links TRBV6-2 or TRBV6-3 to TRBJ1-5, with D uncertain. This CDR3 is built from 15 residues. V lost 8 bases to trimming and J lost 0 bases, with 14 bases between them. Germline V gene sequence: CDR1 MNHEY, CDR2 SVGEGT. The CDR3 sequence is CASLDGPYSNQPQHF. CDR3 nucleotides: TGTGCCAGCCTGGATGGTCCATATAGCAATCAGCCCCAGCATTTT.

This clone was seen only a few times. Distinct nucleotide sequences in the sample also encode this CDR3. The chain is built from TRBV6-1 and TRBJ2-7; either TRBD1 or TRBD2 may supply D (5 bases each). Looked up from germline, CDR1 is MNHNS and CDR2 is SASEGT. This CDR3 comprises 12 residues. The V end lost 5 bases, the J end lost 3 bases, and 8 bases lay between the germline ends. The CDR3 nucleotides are TGTGCCAGCAGTCGGGACCGCTACGAGCAGTACTTC. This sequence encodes CASSRDRYEQYF.

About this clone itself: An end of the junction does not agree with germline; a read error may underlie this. CDR3 sequence (DNA): TGTGCCAGCAGTGGCACCAGCTTCTATGGCTACATCTTC. Protein product: CASSGTSFYGYIF. V and J are TRBV6-2 or TRBV6-3 and TRBJ1-2; D ambiguous. The CDR3 totals 13 residues. CDR1 is MNHEY, CDR2 SVGEGT, per germline.

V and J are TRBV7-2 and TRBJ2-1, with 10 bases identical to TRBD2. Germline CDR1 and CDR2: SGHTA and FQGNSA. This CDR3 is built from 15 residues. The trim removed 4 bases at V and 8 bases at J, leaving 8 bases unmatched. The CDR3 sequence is CASSWTSGIRDEQFF. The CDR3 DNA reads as TGTGCCAGCAGCTGGACTAGCGGTATTAGGGATGAGCAGTTCTTC.

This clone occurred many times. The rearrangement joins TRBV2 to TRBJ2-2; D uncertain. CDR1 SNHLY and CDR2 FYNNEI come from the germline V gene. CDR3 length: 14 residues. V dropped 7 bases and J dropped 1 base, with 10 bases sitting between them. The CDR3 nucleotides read TGTGCCAGCAAATCTGACGTGAACACCGGGGAGCTGTTTTTT. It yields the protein CASKSDVNTGELFF.

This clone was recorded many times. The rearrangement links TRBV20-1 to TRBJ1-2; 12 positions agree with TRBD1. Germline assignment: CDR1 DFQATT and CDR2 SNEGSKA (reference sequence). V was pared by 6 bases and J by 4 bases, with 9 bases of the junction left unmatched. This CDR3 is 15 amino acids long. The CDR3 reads CSAHGGTGGVYGYTF. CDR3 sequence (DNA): TGCAGTGCCCACGGGGGGACAGGGGGCGTCTATGGCTACACCTTC.

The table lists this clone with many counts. CDR3 amino acids: CASSFAGAGGYTF. In DNA form, the CDR3 reads TGTGCCAGCAGCTTCGCAGGGGCGGGGGGCTACACCTTC. The gene calls are TRBV11-2 and TRBJ1-2; the D gene is possibly TRBD1 (6 bases). V lost 3 bases and J lost 8, with 13 bases in between. The CDR3 spans 13 residues. Germline CDR1 and CDR2: SGHAT and FQNNGV.

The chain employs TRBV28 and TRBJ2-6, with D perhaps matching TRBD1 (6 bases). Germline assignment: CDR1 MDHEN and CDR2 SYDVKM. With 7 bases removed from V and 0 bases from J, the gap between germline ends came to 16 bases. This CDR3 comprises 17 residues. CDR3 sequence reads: CASTPGTDSSGANVLTF. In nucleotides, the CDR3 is TGTGCCAGCACTCCCGGGACGGACAGCTCTGGGGCCAACGTCCTGACTTTC.

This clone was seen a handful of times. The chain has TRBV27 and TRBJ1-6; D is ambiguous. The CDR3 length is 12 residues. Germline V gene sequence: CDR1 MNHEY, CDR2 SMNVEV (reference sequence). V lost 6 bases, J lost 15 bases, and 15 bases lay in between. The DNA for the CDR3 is TGTGCCAGCAGCGAACAGCTCGGCGGCCTCCACTTT. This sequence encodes CASSEQLGGLHF.

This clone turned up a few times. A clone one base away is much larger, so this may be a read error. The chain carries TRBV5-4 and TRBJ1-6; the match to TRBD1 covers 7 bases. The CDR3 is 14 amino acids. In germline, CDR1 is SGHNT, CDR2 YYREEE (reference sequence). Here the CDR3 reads CASSIQGNNSPPHF. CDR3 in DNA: TGTGCCAGCAGCATACAGGGGAACAATTCACCCCCCCACTTT.

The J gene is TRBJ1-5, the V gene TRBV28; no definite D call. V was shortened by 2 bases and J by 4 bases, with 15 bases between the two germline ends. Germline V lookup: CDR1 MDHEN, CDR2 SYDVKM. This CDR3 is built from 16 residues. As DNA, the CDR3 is TGTGCCAGCAGTTTAATAGGATGGGCTAGTAATCAGCCCCAGCATTTT. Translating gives CASSLIGWASNQPQHF.

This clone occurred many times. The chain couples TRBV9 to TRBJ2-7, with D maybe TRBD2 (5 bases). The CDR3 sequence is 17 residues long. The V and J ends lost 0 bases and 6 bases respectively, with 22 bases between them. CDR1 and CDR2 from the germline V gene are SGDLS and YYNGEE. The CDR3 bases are TGTGCCAGCAGCGTAGGCCCCCCGGGAAGTCGGTCGTCCGAGCAGTACTTC. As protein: CASSVGPPGSRSSEQYF.

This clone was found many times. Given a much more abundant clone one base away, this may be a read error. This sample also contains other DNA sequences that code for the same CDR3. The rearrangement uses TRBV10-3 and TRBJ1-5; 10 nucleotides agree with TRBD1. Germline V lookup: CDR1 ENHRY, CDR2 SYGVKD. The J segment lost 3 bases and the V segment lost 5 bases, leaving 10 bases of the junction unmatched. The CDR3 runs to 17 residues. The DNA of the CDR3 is TGTGCCATCAGTCCAGCGGGAGACAGGGGGCTCAATCAGCCCCAGCATTTT. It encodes CAISPAGDRGLNQPQHF.

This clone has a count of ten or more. This CDR3 is CASRSTNWRPEEQYF. The CDR3 nucleotides read TGTGCCAGTAGATCGACCAACTGGAGGCCTGAAGAGCAGTACTTC. The rearrangement links TRBV19 to TRBJ2-7; TRBD2 is a possible D gene (5 bases). CDR3 length equals 15 residues. V was shortened by 6 bases and J by 7 bases, with 22 bases between the two germline ends. Germline V lookup: CDR1 LNHDA, CDR2 SQIVND (reference sequence).

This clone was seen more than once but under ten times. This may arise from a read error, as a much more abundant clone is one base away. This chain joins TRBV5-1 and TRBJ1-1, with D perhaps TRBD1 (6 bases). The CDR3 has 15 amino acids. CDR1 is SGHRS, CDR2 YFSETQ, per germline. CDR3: CASSLAVGGATESFF. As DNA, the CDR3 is TGCGCCAGCAGCTTGGCAGTAGGGGGGGCAACTGAATCTTTCTTT.

The CDR3 region is CASSPLLSTGELFF. In nucleotides, the CDR3 is TGTGCCAGCAGCCCTCTCCTGAGCACCGGGGAGCTGTTTTTT. The chain is built from TRBV9 and TRBJ2-2; D gene uncertain. The germline CDR1 and CDR2 sequences are SGDLS and YYNGEE. The CDR3 is 14 residues long. V lost 4 bases to trimming and J lost 4 bases, with 11 bases between them.

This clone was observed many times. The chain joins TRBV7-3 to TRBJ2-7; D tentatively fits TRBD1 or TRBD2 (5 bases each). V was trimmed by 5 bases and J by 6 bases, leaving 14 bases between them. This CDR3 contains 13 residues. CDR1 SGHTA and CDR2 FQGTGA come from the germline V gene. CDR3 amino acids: CASSLSAGTEQYF. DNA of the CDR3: TGTGCCAGCAGCCTCTCGGCAGGGACCGAGCAGTACTTC.

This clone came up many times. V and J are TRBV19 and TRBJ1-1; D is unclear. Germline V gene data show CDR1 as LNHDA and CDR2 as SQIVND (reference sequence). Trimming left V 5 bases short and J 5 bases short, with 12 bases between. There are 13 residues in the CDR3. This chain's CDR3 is CASSEYGETEAFF. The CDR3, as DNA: TGTGCCAGTAGTGAATACGGGGAGACTGAAGCTTTCTTT.

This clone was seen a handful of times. CDR3 protein: CASSRGHGNGYTF. CDR3 nucleotides: TGTGCCAGCAGCCGGGGACATGGGAATGGCTACACCTTC. The chain recombines TRBV7-2 with TRBJ1-2, with D possibly being TRBD1 (6 bases). CDR3 length equals 13 residues. Looked up from germline, CDR1 is SGHTA and CDR2 is FQGNSA. V lost 5 bases, J lost 6 bases, and 13 bases lay in between.